This T cell receptor (beta chain) was obtained from a study of shared clonotypes between healthy human individuals. The CDR3 covers 18 residues. Germline lookup yields CDR1 MDHEN and CDR2 SYDVKM. Losses at the gene ends were 5 bases for V and 8 bases for J; bases not matched to a gene: 14. In the study's own analysis: ImmunoSEQ output held junction-only sequences without quality scores, so filtering differed. TCRdb's table, derived via immunoSEQ multiplex PCR, lists solely in-frame clones and lacks some. V, J and clone size were drawn from that table, and D and trimming were deduced from the DNA. The table includes some 200,000 clones, 85% to 95% detected once.

Sequenced input: naive CD4+ T cells sorted from blood. As for subset: CD45RA+ positively selected. The chain carries TRBV28 and TRBJ2-1, with TRBD2 identical over 14 bases. This TCR came from a woman under 40 in good health. The CDR3 DNA follows: TGTGCCAGCAGTCCGACCTCCCCGGGACTAGCGGGAGAGTATGAGCAGTTCTTC. Translation gives CASSPTSPGLAGEYEQFF.